A selection of T cell receptor beta chains follows, all from one sample in a study of blood T cell repertoires in COVID-19. Libraries were prepared by immunoSEQ multiplex PCR; TCRdb keeps only in-frame clonotypes and omits some of them. This table has fewer than 150,000 clones, around 88% appearing once. Sample: peripheral blood. All receptors come from a woman aged 50 to 60 with active or convalescent COVID-19. Each CDR3 is given with its conserved first and last residue. The D gene is left open where the match is weak. Expanded clones get a size class; other rows say once, few or many, or leave the size out.

TRBJ2-5	TRBV7-9	-	-	TGTGCCAGAGCGGACAGCCAAGAGACCCAGTACTTC	CARADSQETQYF
TRBJ2-3	TRBV2	-	-	TGTGCCAGCAGCTCACAGGGCATGGGCACAGATACGCAGTATTTT	CASSSQGMGTDTQYF
TRBJ1-6	TRBV6-2/TRBV6-3	-	TRBD1	TGTGCCAGCAGTTACTCGACAGGGATAGGATCACCCCTCCACTTT	CASSYSTGIGSPLHF
TRBJ1-2	TRBV3-1/TRBV3-2	-	-	TGTGCCAGCAGCCAAGAACCAGGACAACCCCTGGGCTACACCTTC	CASSQEPGQPLGYTF
TRBJ1-5	TRBV18	-	-	TGTGCCAGCTCACCAGGCAGGGGTGGCAATCAGCCCCAGCATTTT	CASSPGRGGNQPQHF
TRBJ1-6	TRBV7-2	-	TRBD1	TGTGCCAGCAGCTCTGCCGGGACAGGGAGCTCCTATAATTCACCCCTCCACTTT	CASSSAGTGSSYNSPLHF
TRBJ2-7	TRBV6-6	-	TRBD2	TGTGCCAGCAGTTACGTTGGCGGGAGATACCACGAGCAGTACTTC	CASSYVGGRYHEQYF
TRBJ1-2	TRBV7-8	-	-	TGTGCCAGCAGCCCGTCCGAGGGGGACTATGGCTACACCTTC	CASSPSEGDYGYTF
TRBJ2-1	TRBV24-1	once	TRBD1	TGTGCCACCAGAGAAGGGACAGCTAATGAGCAGTTCTTC	CATREGTANEQFF
TRBJ2-7	TRBV5-3	-	-	TGTGCCGCACACGGGGGGCAGTACTTC	CAAHGGQYF
TRBJ2-7	TRBV19	-	-	TGTGCCAGTAGTGCGCGATTATCCTACGAGCAGTACTTC	CASSARLSYEQYF
TRBJ1-3	TRBV19	-	-	TGTGCCAGTAGTATACTCGGGCAGGGATTTACTGGAAACACCATATATTTT	CASSILGQGFTGNTIYF
TRBJ2-1	TRBV4-3	-	-	TGCGCCAGCAGCCAAGATGAGGGCGGGGTGGAGCAGTTCTTC	CASSQDEGGVEQFF
TRBJ2-5	TRBV10-3	-	TRBD1	TGTGCCATCCGCCGGGACAGGGGGTTGGCCCAAGAGACCCAGTACTTC	CAIRRDRGLAQETQYF
TRBJ1-2	TRBV2	-	TRBD1	TGTGCCAGCAGTGTGACAGGGGGCTTCGATGGCTACACCTTC	CASSVTGGFDGYTF
TRBJ2-5	TRBV11-2	-	TRBD2	TGTGCCAGCAGCTCGACTAGCGGGAGTGAGACCCAGTACTTC	CASSSTSGSETQYF
TRBJ1-1	TRBV3-1/TRBV3-2	-	TRBD1	TGTGCCAGCAGCTTGAGGACAGGTTGGAACACTGAAGCTTTCTTT	CASSLRTGWNTEAFF
TRBJ1-2	TRBV10-3	-	TRBD1	TGTGCCATCAGGAGAGAGACAGGGGGTAGCTATGGCTACACCTTC	CAIRRETGGSYGYTF
TRBJ2-1	TRBV19	-	-	TGTGCCAGTAGTATGCAAGCGGGTGAGCAGTTCTTC	CASSMQAGEQFF
TRBJ2-5	TRBV4-3	-	-	TGCGCCAGCAGCCAAGGTTCGGGAGAGACCCAGTACTTC	CASSQGSGETQYF
TRBJ1-1	TRBV21-1	-	-	TGTGCCAGCAGCAAACCTTCCCCAGCCTACACCAGGTCGGCTTTCTTT	CASSKPSPAYTRSAFF
TRBJ2-7	TRBV28	-	TRBD1	TGTGCCAGCAGTTTAGGACAGGCCTCATCCTACGAGCAGTACTTC	CASSLGQASSYEQYF